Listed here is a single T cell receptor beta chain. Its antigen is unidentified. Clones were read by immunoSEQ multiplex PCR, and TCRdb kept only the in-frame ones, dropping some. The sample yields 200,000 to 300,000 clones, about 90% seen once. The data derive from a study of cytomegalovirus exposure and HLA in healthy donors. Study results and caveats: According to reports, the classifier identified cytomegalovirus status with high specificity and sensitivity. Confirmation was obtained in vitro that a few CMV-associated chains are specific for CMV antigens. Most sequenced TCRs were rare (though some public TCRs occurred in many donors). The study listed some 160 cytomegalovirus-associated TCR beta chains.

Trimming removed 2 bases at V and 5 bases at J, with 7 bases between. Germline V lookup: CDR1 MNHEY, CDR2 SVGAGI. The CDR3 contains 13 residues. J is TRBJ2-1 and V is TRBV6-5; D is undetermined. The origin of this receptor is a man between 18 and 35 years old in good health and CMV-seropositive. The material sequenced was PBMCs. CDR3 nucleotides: TGTGCCAGCAGTTACCAGAATGACAATGAGCAGTTCTTC. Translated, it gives CASSYQNDNEQFF.